A single sample is the source of the 11 T cell receptor beta chains below, sequenced in a study of regulatory T cells in long-lasting Graves disease. Researchers made TCR beta libraries by using iRepertoire HTBI primers and running Arm-PCR on CDR3 regions. TCRdb recomputed calls from the multiplex PCR reads with MiXCR, one row per CDR3 protein. The table records 450,000 or so distinct CDR3 sequences, approximately 23% of them present only once. The sample's time point: persistent/refractory GD, antithyroid drugs over 5 years with positive TRAb. Isolated PBMC RNA provided the starting material for the TCR library. Source: peripheral blood mononuclear cells (PBMCs), taken when the disease was refractory, from a patient treated with antithyroid drugs. Receptor source: a female donor with Graves disease.

This clonotype was counted only a few times. The chain couples TRBV6-1 to TRBJ1-5; unclear D gene. The CDR3 length is 10 residues. Trimming removed 11 bases at V and 3 bases at J, with 5 bases between. Germline lookup yields CDR1 MNHNS and CDR2 SASEGT. CDR3 amino acids: CAGHNQPQHF. The DNA for the CDR3 is TGTGCCGGGCACAATCAGCCCCAGCATTTT.

This clonotype occurred a few times. V and J are TRBV29-1 and TRBJ2-7; D tentatively reads TRBD1 or TRBD2 (5 bases each). This CDR3 is 14 amino acids long. The V end lost 2 bases, the J end lost 3 bases, and 14 bases lay between the germline ends. The V gene's germline CDR1 is SQVTM and CDR2 ANQGSEA. CDR3 sequence: CSVERGDGIYEQYF. The CDR3 coding sequence is TGCAGCGTTGAACGTGGGGACGGGATCTACGAGCAGTACTTC.

This chain connects TRBV11-3 to TRBJ1-2; D unclear. The germline V and J ends were trimmed by 0 bases and 4 bases, with 12 bases remaining between them. Germline assignment: CDR1 SGHNT and CDR2 YENEEA. The CDR3 is made up of 15 amino acids. In DNA form, the CDR3 reads TGTGCCAGCAGCTTAGATCGAGTGATATCCTATGGCTACACCTTC. It specifies CASSLDRVISYGYTF.

The chain links TRBV20-1 to TRBJ1-1; D is perhaps TRBD1 (6 bases). CDR1 is DFQATT, CDR2 SNEGSKA, per germline (reference sequence). Trimming pared 5 bases from V and 0 bases from J, leaving 22 bases between. The CDR3 runs 17 residues. CDR3 bases: TGCAGTGCTGGCGGGTCCAGGGGAAATCAGATGAACACTGAAGCTTTCTTT. Encoded protein: CSAGGSRGNQMNTEAFF.

The chain recombines TRBV4-1 with TRBJ1-1; D is perhaps TRBD1 (6 bases). The CDR3 extends over 16 amino acids. Trimming took 2 bases from V and 0 from J, leaving 13 bases between them. Germline V gene sequence: CDR1 MGHRA, CDR2 YSYEKL. In nucleotides, the CDR3 is TGCGCCAGCAGCCAACCCCGGAGGGGGGTGAACACTGAAGCTTTCTTT. It yields the protein CASSQPRRGVNTEAFF.

The chain combines TRBV19 with TRBJ1-5; no clear D gene. Germline CDR1 reads LNHDA; CDR2 reads SQIVND (reference sequence). The V end lost 7 bases, the J end lost 4 bases, and 23 bases lay between the germline ends. The CDR3 totals 17 residues. The CDR3 nucleotides are TGTGCCAGTACCACCGGACGCGGGTTCGGGAGGAATCAGCCCCAGCATTTT. This translates into CASTTGRGFGRNQPQHF.

This clonotype was seen a few times. This rearrangement joins TRBV11-3 to TRBJ2-6; 9 nucleotides line up with TRBD1. The CDR3 extends over 16 amino acids. The germline V gene encodes CDR1 SGHNT and CDR2 YENEEA. V was clipped by 4 bases and J by 3 bases; unmatched bases: 4. As DNA, the CDR3 is TGTGCCAGCAGCTCCCACAGGGGGCTTGGGGCCAACGTCCTGACTTTC. Translated: CASSSHRGLGANVLTF.

This clonotype has only a few counts. The chain combines TRBV18 with TRBJ2-1; no definite D call. V lost 3 bases and J 8 bases, leaving 11 bases between the germline ends. CDR1 and CDR2 from the germline V gene are KGHSH and LQKENI. CDR3 length: 13 amino acids. CDR3 DNA sequence: TGTGCCAGCTCACCCCTTATGACCCATGAGCAGTTCTTC. This gives the protein CASSPLMTHEQFF.

This clonotype has only a few counts. The chain employs TRBV6-1 and TRBJ2-2; 10 positions agree with TRBD1. CDR3 length: 16 residues. Germline V gene sequence: CDR1 MNHNS, CDR2 SASEGT. V was clipped by 6 bases and J by 6 bases; unmatched bases: 10. CDR3 bases: TGTGCCAGCAGACCGGGACAGGGGTCTAACTCCGGGGAGCTGTTTTTT. It is translated as CASRPGQGSNSGELFF.

This chain connects TRBV28 to TRBJ2-7, with a weak D call TRBD1 (9 bases). The CDR3 sequence is 13 residues long. The V end lost 10 bases, the J end lost 6 bases, and 19 bases lay between the germline ends. Germline assignment: CDR1 MDHEN and CDR2 SYDVKM. CDR3 loop: CATQRGTGSEQYF. CDR3 DNA sequence: TGTGCCACGCAGCGGGGGACAGGGAGCGAGCAGTACTTC.

Ten or more counts support this clonotype. The V gene is TRBV7-2, the J gene TRBJ2-7, with 8 bases that match TRBD2. Germline assignment: CDR1 SGHTA and CDR2 FQGNSA. Unmatched junction bases numbered 12, after V lost 5 bases and J lost 0 bases. This CDR3 has 17 amino acids. The DNA of the CDR3 is TGTGCCAGCAGCCTATCACGGGCTAGCGGGTACTCCTACGAGCAGTACTTC. This translates into CASSLSRASGYSYEQYF.